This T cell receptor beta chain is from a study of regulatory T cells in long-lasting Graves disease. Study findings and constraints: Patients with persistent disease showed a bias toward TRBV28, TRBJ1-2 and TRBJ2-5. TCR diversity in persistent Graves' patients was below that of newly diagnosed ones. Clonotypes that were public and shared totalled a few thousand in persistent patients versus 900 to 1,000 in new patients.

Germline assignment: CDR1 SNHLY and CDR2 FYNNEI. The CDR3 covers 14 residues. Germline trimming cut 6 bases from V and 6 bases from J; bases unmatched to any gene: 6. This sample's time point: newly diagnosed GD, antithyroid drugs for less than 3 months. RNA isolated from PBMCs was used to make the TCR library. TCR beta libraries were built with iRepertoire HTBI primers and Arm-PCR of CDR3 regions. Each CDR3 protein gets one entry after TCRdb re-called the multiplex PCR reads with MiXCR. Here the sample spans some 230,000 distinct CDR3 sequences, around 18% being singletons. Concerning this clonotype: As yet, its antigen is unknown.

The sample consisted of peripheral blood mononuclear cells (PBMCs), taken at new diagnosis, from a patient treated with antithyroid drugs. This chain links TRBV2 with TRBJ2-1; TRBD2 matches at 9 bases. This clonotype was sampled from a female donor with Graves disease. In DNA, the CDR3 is TGTGCCAGCAGGTCGCTAGCGGGAACCAATGAGCAGTTCTTC. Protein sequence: CASRSLAGTNEQFF.